Listed below are T cell receptor beta chains from one sample, sequenced in a study of blood T cell repertoires in COVID-19. Clones were sequenced by immunoSEQ multiplex PCR, and TCRdb holds only the in-frame ones, with some missing. This repertoire shows fewer than 80,000 clones, 88% found once; its top ten account for over 20%. Sequencing was done on a sample of peripheral blood. The receptors stem from a woman between 50 and 59 years old with active or convalescent COVID-19. Each CDR3 is given with its conserved first and last residue. D genes are given only for firm matches. Some rows have no size entry. The others give once, few or many, or a class for an expanded clone.

size,J,D,V,DNA,CDR3
.,TRBJ2-1,TRBD2,TRBV9,TGTGCCAGCAGCGTAGCAGGGGGGGGACTAGCGGGAGTTGGCAATGAGCAGTTCTTC,CASSVAGGGLAGVGNEQFF
.,TRBJ2-2,.,TRBV9,TGTGCCAGCAGTCCGGGAGACTGGATGGCCGGGGAGCTGTTTTTT,CASSPGDWMAGELFF
.,TRBJ2-1,.,TRBV15,TGTGCCACCAGCAGAAAACTAGGGAGTCCCACATACAATGAGCAGTTCTTC,CATSRKLGSPTYNEQFF
.,TRBJ2-7,TRBD2,TRBV3-1/TRBV3-2,TGTGCCAGCAGCCAAGTTACTAGTCCCCCGGGACTAGCGGGAGGGCCTTACTACGAGCAGTACTTC,CASSQVTSPPGLAGGPYYEQYF
.,TRBJ2-1,.,TRBV5-1,TGCGCCAGCAGCTTGGTTACGGGAGACTTCAATGAGCAGTTCTTC,CASSLVTGDFNEQFF
.,TRBJ2-2,TRBD2,TRBV11-2,TGTGCCAGCAGCTTAAAACTAGCGGGACGAACCGGGGAGCTGTTTTTT,CASSLKLAGRTGELFF
.,TRBJ2-1,TRBD2,TRBV7-6,TGTGCCAGCAGCCCCGTGGCGGCGGGAGCAGGTGAGCAGTTCTTC,CASSPVAAGAGEQFF
.,TRBJ2-1,.,TRBV7-3,TGTGCCAGCAGCTTATTTGTCGGGGGACAGCATGAGCAGTTCTTC,CASSLFVGGQHEQFF
.,TRBJ2-3,TRBD2,TRBV5-1,TGCGCCAGCAGCTGGGGGACTAGCGGAAACACAGATACGCAGTATTTT,CASSWGTSGNTDTQYF
.,TRBJ2-3,.,TRBV10-3,TGTGCCATCAGTGAGGGGACTCCCCAAGGTACGCAGTATTTT,CAISEGTPQGTQYF
.,TRBJ2-1,TRBD1,TRBV6-5,TGTGCCAGCAGTACTCCTACCGGGACAGGTGAGCAGTTCTTC,CASSTPTGTGEQFF
.,TRBJ1-1,.,TRBV28,TGTGCCAGCAGTTTAAGCCAGGTCAACACTGAAGCTTTCTTT,CASSLSQVNTEAFF
.,TRBJ2-2,.,TRBV13,TGTGCCAGCAGCTTAGAACAGAAGATAAACACCGGGGAGCTGTTTTTT,CASSLEQKINTGELFF
.,TRBJ1-1,.,TRBV19,TGTGCCAGTAACTTAGACAGCATGAACACTGAAGCTTTCTTT,CASNLDSMNTEAFF
.,TRBJ2-5,.,TRBV10-1,TGCGCCAGCGGGCCAGACCAAGAGACCCAGTACTTC,CASGPDQETQYF
.,TRBJ2-3,.,TRBV21-1,TGTGCCACAACCCCGGGGTCTTGTTTCACAGATACGCAGTATTTT,CATTPGSCFTDTQYF
.,TRBJ2-7,.,TRBV5-1,TGCGCCAGCAGCTTGGAGCCGGGGACCTACGAGCAGTACTTC,CASSLEPGTYEQYF
.,TRBJ1-1,.,TRBV5-6,TGTGCCAGCAGCTTCGGGGACACTGAAGCTTTCTTT,CASSFGDTEAFF
.,TRBJ2-5,TRBD2,TRBV6-5,TGTGCCAGCAGAACTAGCGGGATTGAGACCCAGTACTTC,CASRTSGIETQYF
.,TRBJ2-6,TRBD2,TRBV4-1,TGCGCCAGCAGCCAAGATTGGGAGGGGCACTCTGGGGCCAACGTCCTGACTTTC,CASSQDWEGHSGANVLTF
once,TRBJ2-6,TRBD1,TRBV7-9,TGTGCCAGCAGCTTTGATCCCTACAGGGGCCTATCTGGGGCCAACGTCCTGACTTTC,CASSFDPYRGLSGANVLTF
.,TRBJ1-1,TRBD1,TRBV5-1,TGCGCCAGCAGCTTGTGGACAGGGTCAGGTGAAGCTTTCTTT,CASSLWTGSGEAFF
.,TRBJ2-7,.,TRBV12-2,TGTGCAAGTCGCTTAGCGCCGCGTTGTTGCGGGAGGGTTAACTACGAGCAGTACTTC,CASRLAPRCCGRVNYEQYF
.,TRBJ2-1,TRBD2,TRBV7-2,TGTGCCAGCAGCTTAGGCGGGAGGGTCGGTCGTGAGCAGTTCTTC,CASSLGGRVGREQFF
.,TRBJ2-7,TRBD1,TRBV2,TGTGCCAGCAGTGCGGACAGGGTGTTGGACGAGCAGTACTTC,CASSADRVLDEQYF
.,TRBJ2-7,TRBD2,TRBV6-4,TGTGCCAGCCCGACTAGCGGGAGCTCCTACGAGCAGTACTTC,CASPTSGSSYEQYF
few,TRBJ1-5,TRBD1,TRBV2,TGTGCCAGCAGTGGGACAGGGGAACAGCCCCAGCATTTT,CASSGTGEQPQHF
.,TRBJ1-1,.,TRBV5-1,TGCGCCAGCAGCTTTGTAGGGGACACTGAAGCTTTCTTT,CASSFVGDTEAFF
once,TRBJ2-3,.,TRBV3-1/TRBV3-2,TGTGCCAGCAGCCAGGAGGTGGATACGCAGTATTTT,CASSQEVDTQYF
.,TRBJ2-5,TRBD2,TRBV18,TGTGCCAGCTCACAGACTAGCGGAAAACAAGAGACCCAGTACTTC,CASSQTSGKQETQYF
.,TRBJ2-1,TRBD2,TRBV6-5,TGTGCCCTCGGGGGACTAGCGGGAGGGCCAGGGGAGCAGTTCTTC,CALGGLAGGPGEQFF
.,TRBJ1-4,.,TRBV6-5,TGTGCCAGCAGTTATGGACAGAATAATGAAAAACTGTTTTTT,CASSYGQNNEKLFF
.,TRBJ1-2,TRBD1,TRBV9,TGTGCCAGCAGCGTAGGACAGGGGGGTTATGGCTACACCTTC,CASSVGQGGYGYTF
.,TRBJ1-1,TRBD1,TRBV28,TGTGCCAGCAGTTTTGCTCGGACAGGGGCTGAAGCTTTCTTT,CASSFARTGAEAFF
.,TRBJ1-6,.,TRBV19,TGTGCCAGTAGGATTGGCGCGAGGGGGTCATCACCCCTCCACTTT,CASRIGARGSSPLHF
.,TRBJ2-1,.,TRBV19,TGTGCCAGTAGTATCGGTAGCGGAACTTACAATGAGCAGTTCTTC,CASSIGSGTYNEQFF
.,TRBJ2-7,.,TRBV18,TGTGCCAGCTCTCAGAAGACTGCCACCTACGAGCAGTACTTC,CASSQKTATYEQYF
.,TRBJ2-7,TRBD2,TRBV3-1/TRBV3-2,TGTGCCAGCAGCCGAAGCGGGGGCGCGTCCGAGCAGTACTTC,CASSRSGGASEQYF
.,TRBJ2-2,.,TRBV27,TGTGCCAGCAGAGACAGTCCTAACACCGGGGAGCTGTTTTTT,CASRDSPNTGELFF
.,TRBJ2-1,TRBD2,TRBV3-1/TRBV3-2,TGTGCCAGCAGCCAAGTTATCGGCGGGAGCATGGGTGAGCAGTTCTTC,CASSQVIGGSMGEQFF
.,TRBJ1-1,.,TRBV7-8,TGTGCCAGCAGCACACACAGAAGCCCTGAAGCTTTCTTT,CASSTHRSPEAFF
.,TRBJ2-5,.,TRBV11-2,TGTGCCAGCAGCTTAGGAATAACGGGAGAGACCCAGTACTTC,CASSLGITGETQYF
few,TRBJ2-5,TRBD1,TRBV7-8,TGTGCCAGCAGCCCCCGGGACAGAGTTTGGCAGTACTTC,CASSPRDRVWQYF
.,TRBJ2-1,TRBD2,TRBV6-5,TGTGCCAGCAGTTACTCCCGACTAGCGGGGAATGAGCAGTTCTTC,CASSYSRLAGNEQFF
.,TRBJ2-5,TRBD2,TRBV7-7,TGTGCTAGCAGCTTTGGAGCGGGAGGGCACGGAGAGACCCAGTACTTC,CASSFGAGGHGETQYF
.,TRBJ2-3,TRBD2,TRBV7-3,TGTGCCAGCAGCTTAATGTCGGGACTAGGTACAGATACGCAGTATTTT,CASSLMSGLGTDTQYF
few,TRBJ1-2,TRBD1,TRBV7-2,TGTGCCAGCAGCTCCACCCAGGGGGCGCTCGGCTACACCTTC,CASSSTQGALGYTF
.,TRBJ2-7,TRBD2,TRBV7-2,TGTGCCAGCAGCCAAGCCGGGACTAGCGACGAGCAGTACTTC,CASSQAGTSDEQYF
.,TRBJ2-1,TRBD2,TRBV7-9,TGTGCCAGCAGCACAGCATTTAGGCGGGAGTTTACCAATGAGCAGTTCTTC,CASSTAFRREFTNEQFF
.,TRBJ2-7,TRBD1,TRBV6-5,TGTGCCAGCAGAGAGGACAGGGGGGCTTCCTACGAGCAGTACTTC,CASREDRGASYEQYF
.,TRBJ2-7,.,TRBV9,TGTGCCAGCAGCCCTTCTACGGGAGCTGCCTACGAGCAGTACTTC,CASSPSTGAAYEQYF
.,TRBJ2-1,TRBD1,TRBV5-1,TGCGCCAGCAGCCTCACAGGGGCCTCCAACAATGAGCAGTTCTTC,CASSLTGASNNEQFF
.,TRBJ2-1,.,TRBV7-7,TGTGCTAGCAGCCCTACCGATAGCTCCTACAATGAGCAGTTCTTC,CASSPTDSSYNEQFF
.,TRBJ2-1,.,TRBV19,TGTGCCACACACAGGGTCGGCACCTACAATGAGCAGTTCTTC,CATHRVGTYNEQFF
.,TRBJ1-6,.,TRBV21-1,TGTGCCAGCAGCCTCTACAGGGGGCGATCCTATAATTCACCCCTCCACTTT,CASSLYRGRSYNSPLHF